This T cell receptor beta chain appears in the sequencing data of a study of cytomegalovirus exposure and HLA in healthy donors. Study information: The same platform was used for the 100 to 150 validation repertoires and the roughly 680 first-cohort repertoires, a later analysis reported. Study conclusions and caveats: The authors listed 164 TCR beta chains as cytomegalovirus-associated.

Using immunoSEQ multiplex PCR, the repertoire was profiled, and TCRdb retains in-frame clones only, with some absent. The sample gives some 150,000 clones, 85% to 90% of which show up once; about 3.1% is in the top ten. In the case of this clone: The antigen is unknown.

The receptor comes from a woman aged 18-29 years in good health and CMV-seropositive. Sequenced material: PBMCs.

The CDR3 DNA reads TGTGCCAGCAGCCACCCACTAGCGGGAGGGACCTACAATGAGCAGTTCTTC. Translation: CASSHPLAGGTYNEQFF. J is TRBJ2-1 and V is TRBV9; 13 nucleotides match TRBD2. Germline V gene data show CDR1 as SGDLS and CDR2 as YYNGEE. This CDR3 has 17 residues. The V gene end was trimmed by 4 bases and the J gene end by 2 bases; junction bases not matched to a gene: 6.